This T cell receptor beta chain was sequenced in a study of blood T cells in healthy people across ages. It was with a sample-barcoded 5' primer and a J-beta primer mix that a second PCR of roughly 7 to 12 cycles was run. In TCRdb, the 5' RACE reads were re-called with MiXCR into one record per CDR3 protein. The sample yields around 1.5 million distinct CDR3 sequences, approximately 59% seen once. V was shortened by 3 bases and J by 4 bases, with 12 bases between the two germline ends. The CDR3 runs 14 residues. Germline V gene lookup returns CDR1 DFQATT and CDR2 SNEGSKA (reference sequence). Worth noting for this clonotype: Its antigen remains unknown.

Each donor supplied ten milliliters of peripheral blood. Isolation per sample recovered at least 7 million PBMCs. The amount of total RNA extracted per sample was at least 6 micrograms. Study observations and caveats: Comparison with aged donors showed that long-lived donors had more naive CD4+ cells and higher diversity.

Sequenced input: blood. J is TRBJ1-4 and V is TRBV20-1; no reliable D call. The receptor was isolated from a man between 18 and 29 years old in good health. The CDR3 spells CSASYRQDNEKLFF. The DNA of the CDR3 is TGCAGTGCTAGTTATCGACAAGATAATGAAAAACTGTTTTTT.